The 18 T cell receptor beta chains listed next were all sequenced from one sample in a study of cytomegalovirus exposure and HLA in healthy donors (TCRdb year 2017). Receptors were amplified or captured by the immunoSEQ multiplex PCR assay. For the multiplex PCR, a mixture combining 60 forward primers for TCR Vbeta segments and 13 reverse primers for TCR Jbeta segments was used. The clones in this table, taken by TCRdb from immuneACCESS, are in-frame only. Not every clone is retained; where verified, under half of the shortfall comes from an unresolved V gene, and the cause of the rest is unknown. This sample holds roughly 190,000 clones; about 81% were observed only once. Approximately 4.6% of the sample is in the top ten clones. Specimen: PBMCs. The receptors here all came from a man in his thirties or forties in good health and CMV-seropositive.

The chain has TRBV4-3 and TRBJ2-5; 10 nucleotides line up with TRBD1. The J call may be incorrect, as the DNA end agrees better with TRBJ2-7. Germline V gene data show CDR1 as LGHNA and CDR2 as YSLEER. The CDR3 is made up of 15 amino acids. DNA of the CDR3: TGCGCCAGCAGCCGGGACAGGGGAGTAGTAGTCGAGCAGTACTTC. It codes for CASSRDRGVVVEQYF.

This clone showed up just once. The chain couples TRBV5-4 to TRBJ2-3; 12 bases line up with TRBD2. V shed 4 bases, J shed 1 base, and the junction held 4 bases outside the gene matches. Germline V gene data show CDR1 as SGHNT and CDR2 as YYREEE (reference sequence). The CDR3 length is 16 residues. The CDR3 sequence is CASSARLAGGTDTQYF. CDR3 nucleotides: TGTGCCAGCAGCGCCCGACTAGCGGGGGGCACAGATACGCAGTATTTT.

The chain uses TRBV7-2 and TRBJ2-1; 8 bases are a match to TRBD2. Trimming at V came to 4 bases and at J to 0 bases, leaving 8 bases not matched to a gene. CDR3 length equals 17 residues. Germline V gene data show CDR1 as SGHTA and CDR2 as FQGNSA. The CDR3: CASSSLAGSSSYNEQFF. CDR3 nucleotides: TGTGCCAGCAGCTCCTTAGCGGGGTCGAGCTCCTACAATGAGCAGTTCTTC. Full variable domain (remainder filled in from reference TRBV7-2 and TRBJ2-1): GAGVSQSPSNKVTEKGKDVELRCDPISGHTALYWYRQSLGQGLEFLIYFQGNSAPDKSGLPSDRFSAERTGGSVSTLTIQRTQQEDSAVYLCASSSLAGSSSYNEQFFGPGTRLTVL.

CDR3 coding DNA: TGTGCCAGCAGCCTAGGGGTTCCCTACAATGAGCAGTTCTTC. Translated: CASSLGVPYNEQFF. The rearrangement uses TRBV2 and TRBJ2-1; tentative D call: TRBD1 (5 bases). There are 14 residues in the CDR3. V lost 6 bases to trimming and J lost 2 bases, with 11 bases between them. From germline, CDR1 is SNHLY and CDR2 FYNNEI.

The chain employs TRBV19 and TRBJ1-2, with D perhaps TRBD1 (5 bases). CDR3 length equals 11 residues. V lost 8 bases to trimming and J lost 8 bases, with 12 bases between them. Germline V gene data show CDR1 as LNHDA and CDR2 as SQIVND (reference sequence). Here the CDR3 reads CASRTYAGYTF. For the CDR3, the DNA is TGTGCCAGTCGGACATACGCGGGCTACACCTTC.

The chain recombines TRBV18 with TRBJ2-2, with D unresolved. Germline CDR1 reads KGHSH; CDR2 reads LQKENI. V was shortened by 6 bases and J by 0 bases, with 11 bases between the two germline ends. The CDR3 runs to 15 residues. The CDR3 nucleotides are TGTGCCAGCTCTACGAGAGAAGCGAACACCGGGGAGCTGTTTTTT. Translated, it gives CASSTREANTGELFF.

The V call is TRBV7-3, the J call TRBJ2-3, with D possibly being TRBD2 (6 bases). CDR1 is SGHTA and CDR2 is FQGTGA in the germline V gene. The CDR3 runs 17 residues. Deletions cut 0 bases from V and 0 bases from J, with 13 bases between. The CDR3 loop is CASSLTFTGTSTDTQYF. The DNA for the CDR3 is TGTGCCAGCAGCTTAACGTTTACGGGGACTAGCACAGATACGCAGTATTTT. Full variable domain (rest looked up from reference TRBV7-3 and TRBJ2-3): GAGVSQTPSNKVTEKGKYVELRCDPISGHTALYWYRQSLGQGPEFLIYFQGTGAADDSGLPNDRFFAVRPEGSVSTLKIQRTERGDSAVYLCASSLTFTGTSTDTQYFGPGTRLTVL.

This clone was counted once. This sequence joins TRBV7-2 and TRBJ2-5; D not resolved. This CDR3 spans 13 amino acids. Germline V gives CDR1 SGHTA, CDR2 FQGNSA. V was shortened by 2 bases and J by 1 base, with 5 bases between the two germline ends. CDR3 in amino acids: CASSLTVQETQYF. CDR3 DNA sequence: TGTGCCAGCAGCTTAACGGTCCAAGAGACCCAGTACTTC.

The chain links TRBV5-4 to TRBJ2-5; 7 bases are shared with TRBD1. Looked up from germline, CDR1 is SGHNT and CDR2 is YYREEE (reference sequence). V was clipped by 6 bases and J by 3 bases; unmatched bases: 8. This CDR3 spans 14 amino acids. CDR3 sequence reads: CASKQGVGEETQYF. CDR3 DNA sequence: TGTGCCAGCAAGCAGGGGGTTGGTGAAGAGACCCAGTACTTC.

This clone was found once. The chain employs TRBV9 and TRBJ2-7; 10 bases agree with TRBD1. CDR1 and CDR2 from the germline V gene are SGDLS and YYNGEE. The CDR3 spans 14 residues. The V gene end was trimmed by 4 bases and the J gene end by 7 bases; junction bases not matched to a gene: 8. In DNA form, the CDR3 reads TGTGCCAGCAGCCCTTGGACAGGGGGTGGGGAGCAGTACTTC. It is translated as CASSPWTGGGEQYF.

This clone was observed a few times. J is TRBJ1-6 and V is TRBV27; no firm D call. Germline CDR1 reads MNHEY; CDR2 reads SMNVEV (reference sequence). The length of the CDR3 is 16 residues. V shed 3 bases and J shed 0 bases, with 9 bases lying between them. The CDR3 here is CASSFLRSSYNSPLHF. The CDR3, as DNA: TGTGCCAGCAGTTTTTTGAGGAGCTCCTATAATTCACCCCTCCACTTT.

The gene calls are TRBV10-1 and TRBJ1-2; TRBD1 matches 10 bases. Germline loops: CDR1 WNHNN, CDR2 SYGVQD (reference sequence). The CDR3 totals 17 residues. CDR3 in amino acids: CATPRRDRGAANYGYTF. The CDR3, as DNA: TGCGCGACCCCCCGAAGGGACAGGGGCGCAGCTAACTATGGCTACACCTTC.

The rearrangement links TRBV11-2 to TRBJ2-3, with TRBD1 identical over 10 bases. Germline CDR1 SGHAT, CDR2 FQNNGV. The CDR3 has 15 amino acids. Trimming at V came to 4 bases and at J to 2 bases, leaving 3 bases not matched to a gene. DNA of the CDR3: TGTGCCAGCAGCTCTGGGACAGGGGACACAGATACGCAGTATTTT. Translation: CASSSGTGDTDTQYF.

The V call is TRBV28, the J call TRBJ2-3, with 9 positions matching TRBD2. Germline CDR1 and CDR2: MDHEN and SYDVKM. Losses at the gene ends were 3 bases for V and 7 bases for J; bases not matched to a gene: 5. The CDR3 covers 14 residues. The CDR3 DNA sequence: TGTGCCAGCAGTTTTGGAGCGGGAGGAAATACGCAGTATTTT. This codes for CASSFGAGGNTQYF.

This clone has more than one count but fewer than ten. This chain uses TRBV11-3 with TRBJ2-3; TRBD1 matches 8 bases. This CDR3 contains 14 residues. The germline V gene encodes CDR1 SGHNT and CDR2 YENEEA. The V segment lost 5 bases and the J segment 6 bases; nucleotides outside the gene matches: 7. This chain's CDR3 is CASSVRQGLDTQYF. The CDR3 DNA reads TGTGCCAGCAGCGTCCGACAGGGGCTGGATACGCAGTATTTT. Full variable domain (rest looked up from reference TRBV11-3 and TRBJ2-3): EAGVVQSPRYKIIEKKQPVAFWCNPISGHNTLYWYLQNLGQGPELLIRYENEEAVDDSQLPKDRFSAERLKGVDSTLKIQPAELGDSAVYLCASSVRQGLDTQYFGPGTRLTVL.

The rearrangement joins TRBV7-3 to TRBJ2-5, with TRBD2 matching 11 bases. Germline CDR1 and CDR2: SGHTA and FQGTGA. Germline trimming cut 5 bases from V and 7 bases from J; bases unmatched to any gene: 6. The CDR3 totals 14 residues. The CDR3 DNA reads TGTGCCAGCAGCCCTTCTAGCGGGAGGACGACCCAGTACTTC. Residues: CASSPSSGRTTQYF. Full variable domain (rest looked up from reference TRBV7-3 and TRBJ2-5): GAGVSQTPSNKVTEKGKYVELRCDPISGHTALYWYRQSLGQGPEFLIYFQGTGAADDSGLPNDRFFAVRPEGSVSTLKIQRTERGDSAVYLCASSPSSGRTTQYFGPGTRLLVL.

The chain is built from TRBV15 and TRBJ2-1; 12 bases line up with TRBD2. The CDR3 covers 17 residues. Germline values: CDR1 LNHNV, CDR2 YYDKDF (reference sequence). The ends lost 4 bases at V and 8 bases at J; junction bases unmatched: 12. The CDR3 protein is CATSKTSGSFLIYEQFF. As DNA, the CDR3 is TGTGCCACCAGCAAGACTAGCGGGAGTTTTCTCATCTATGAGCAGTTCTTC. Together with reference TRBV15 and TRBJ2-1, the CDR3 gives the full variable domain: DAMVIQNPRYQVTQFGKPVTLSCSQTLNHNVMYWYQQKSSQAPKLLFHYYDKDFNNEADTPDNFQSRRPNTSFCFLDIRSPGLGDTAMYLCATSKTSGSFLIYEQFFGPGTRLTVL.

CDR3 nucleotides: TGTGCCAGCAGTTTATCGGGCAACGGACAGGCAGGGGGGACTGAAGCTTTCTTT. Translating gives CASSLSGNGQAGGTEAFF. The chain joins TRBV27 to TRBJ1-1, with TRBD1 matching over 7 bases. Trimming at V came to 0 bases and at J to 5 bases, leaving 15 bases not matched to a gene. The germline V gene encodes CDR1 MNHEY and CDR2 SMNVEV (reference sequence). This CDR3 has 18 amino acids.